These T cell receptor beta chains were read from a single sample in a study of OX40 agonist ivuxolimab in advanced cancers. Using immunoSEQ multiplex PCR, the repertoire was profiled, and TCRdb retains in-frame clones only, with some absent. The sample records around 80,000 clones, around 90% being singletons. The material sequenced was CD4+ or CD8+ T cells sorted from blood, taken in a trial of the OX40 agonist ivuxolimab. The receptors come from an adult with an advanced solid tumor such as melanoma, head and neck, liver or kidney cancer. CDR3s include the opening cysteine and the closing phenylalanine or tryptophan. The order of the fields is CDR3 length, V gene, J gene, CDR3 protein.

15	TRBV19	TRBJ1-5	CASSIGVAGNQPQHF
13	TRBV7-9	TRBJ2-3	CASSFLAGDTQYF
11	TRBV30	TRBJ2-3	CAWTRGDTQYF
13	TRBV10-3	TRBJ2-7	CAIRTRLFYEQYF
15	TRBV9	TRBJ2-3	CASSRYRSSTDTQYF
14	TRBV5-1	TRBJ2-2	CASRIGSNTGELFF
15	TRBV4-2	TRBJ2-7	CASSQEARGGYEQYF
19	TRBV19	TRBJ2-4	CASSIYAVTPSLAKNIQYF
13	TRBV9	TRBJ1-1	CASSVADRGEAFF
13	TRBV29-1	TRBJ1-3	CSVGSGSGNTIYF
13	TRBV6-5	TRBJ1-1	CASRDGLNTEAFF
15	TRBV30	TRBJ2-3	CAWSVRTGLATKRYF
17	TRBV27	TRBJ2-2	CATATPRPSGYTGELFF
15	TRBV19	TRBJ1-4	CASSSEKTANEKLFF
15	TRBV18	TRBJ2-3	CASSPEGWGTDTQYF
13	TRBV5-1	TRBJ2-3	CASSPGQVYTQYF
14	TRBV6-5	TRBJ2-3	CASSLRRALDTQYF
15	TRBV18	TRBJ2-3	CASSPRDKVADTQYF
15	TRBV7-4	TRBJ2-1	CASSPLPGINNEQFF
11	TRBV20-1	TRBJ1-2	CSARASYGYTF
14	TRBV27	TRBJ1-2	CASSHGQGKGGYTF
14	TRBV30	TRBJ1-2	CAWSATGVGGGYTF
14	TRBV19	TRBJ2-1	CASSPTMRVNEQFF
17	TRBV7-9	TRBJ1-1	CASSLKSGAGRNTEAFF
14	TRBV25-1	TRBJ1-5	CASRGPGQNQPQHF
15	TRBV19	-	CASSIGFSSSYEQYF
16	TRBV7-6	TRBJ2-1	CASKGAGPSSYNEQFF
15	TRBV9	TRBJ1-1	CASSAGDRVNTEAFF
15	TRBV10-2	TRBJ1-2	CASSESGGGYDGYTF
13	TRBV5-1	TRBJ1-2	CASSFGQSYGYTF
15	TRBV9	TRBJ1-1	CASSSGARVGTEAFF
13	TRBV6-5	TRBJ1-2	CASRENTGGGYTF